The 32 T cell receptor beta chains presented below share a single source sample, sequenced in a study of cytomegalovirus exposure and HLA in healthy donors. Amplification used 60 Vbeta primers and 13 Jbeta primers. Clones were sequenced by immunoSEQ multiplex PCR, and TCRdb holds only the in-frame ones, with some missing. The table includes more than 250,000 clones, 70% to 90% detected once. Input material: PBMCs. Receptor source: a woman aged 18-29 years in good health and CMV-seronegative.

This chain links TRBV13 with TRBJ2-5; a possible D gene is TRBD1 (6 bases). Germline CDR1 is PRHDT and CDR2 is FYEKMQ (reference sequence). This CDR3 is 14 amino acids long. The V end lost 4 bases, the J end lost 2 bases, and 11 bases lay between the germline ends. The CDR3 is CASSSDSFQETQYF. DNA of the CDR3: TGTGCCAGCAGCTCGGACAGCTTTCAAGAGACCCAGTACTTC.

The chain combines TRBV15 with TRBJ2-3; D is possibly TRBD1 (6 bases). The V gene lost 7 bases and the J gene lost 4 bases, with 18 bases spanning the gap. From germline, CDR1 is LNHNV and CDR2 YYDKDF (reference sequence). This CDR3 is built from 15 residues. The CDR3 DNA is TGTGCCACCAATTCGGCTGGGGGCGGGCCAGATACGCAGTATTTT. Its translation is CATNSAGGGPDTQYF.

V is TRBV5-4 and J is TRBJ1-3; 7 bases agree with TRBD1. CDR3 length: 15 residues. Germline CDR1 SGHNT, CDR2 YYREEE (reference sequence). V shed 5 bases and J 0 bases; nucleotides not matched to a gene: 5. The CDR3 protein is CASSPTGLSGNTIYF. CDR3 DNA sequence: TGTGCCAGCAGTCCGACAGGGCTCTCTGGAAACACCATATATTTT.

In this sample, this clone turned up a few times. The chain recombines TRBV29-1 with TRBJ1-1, with 9 bases identical to TRBD1. The V gene's germline CDR1 is SQVTM and CDR2 ANQGSEA. CDR3 size: 13 residues. Unmatched junction bases numbered 11, after V lost 6 bases and J lost 9 bases. The CDR3 coding sequence is TGCAGCGTAGCCAACCTACAGGGGGCTCAAGCTTTCTTT. As protein: CSVANLQGAQAFF.

CDR3 nucleotide sequence: TGTGCTAGTGGTTTGGAATACCGGCCAGGGCAGGGTGAGCAGTACTTC. It specifies CASGLEYRPGQGEQYF. The V and J genes are TRBV12-5 and TRBJ2-7; tentative D call: TRBD1 (5 bases). The V gene's germline CDR1 is LGHNT and CDR2 FRNRAP. This CDR3 is 16 amino acids long. Trimming cost V 1 base and J 7 bases, with 20 bases left between them.

This chain links TRBV6-5 with TRBJ2-7; D possibly corresponds to TRBD1 (6 bases). The CDR3 is 15 residues long. Trimming shortened V by 0 bases and J by 3 bases, and 12 bases separated the two germline ends. Looked up from germline, CDR1 is MNHEY and CDR2 is SVGAGI. The CDR3 bases are TGTGCCAGCAGTTACTCAGCCCAGGGGAGCTACGAGCAGTACTTC. Protein product: CASSYSAQGSYEQYF.

This sequence joins TRBV7-8 and TRBJ2-5; 10 bases agree with TRBD2. V was pared by 2 bases and J by 1 base, with 4 bases of the junction left unmatched. Looked up from germline, CDR1 is SGHVS and CDR2 is FQNEAQ. CDR3 length: 16 residues. CDR3 sequence reads: CASSLRSGGTQETQYF. The DNA of the CDR3 is TGTGCCAGCAGCTTACGTAGCGGGGGGACCCAAGAGACCCAGTACTTC.

The rearrangement uses TRBV7-9 and TRBJ1-2, with TRBD1 matching 12 bases. The CDR3 covers 15 residues. Germline V lookup: CDR1 SEHNR, CDR2 FQNEAQ (reference sequence). The V and J ends lost 1 base and 7 bases, in that order; junction bases with no gene match: 4. The CDR3 bases are TGTGCCAGCAGCTTAGAGGGGACAGGGGGCTTTGGCTACACCTTC. It specifies CASSLEGTGGFGYTF.

This chain joins TRBV9 and TRBJ2-1, with TRBD1 identical over 11 bases. The CDR3 is 17 residues long. Germline assignment: CDR1 SGDLS and CDR2 YYNGEE. V was clipped by 0 bases and J by 4 bases; unmatched bases: 6. The CDR3 DNA is TGTGCCAGCAGCGTAGCCTTCCGGGACAGGGGGTACAATGAGCAGTTCTTC. As protein: CASSVAFRDRGYNEQFF.

The J gene is TRBJ2-3, the V gene TRBV7-3, with 10 bases matching TRBD1. The CDR3 extends over 16 amino acids. V lost 5 bases and J lost 6; bases outside the gene matches: 11. Germline CDR1 is SGHTA and CDR2 is FQGTGA. CDR3 sequence: CASSRGQGLVKDTQYF. CDR3 bases: TGTGCCAGCAGCCGGGGACAGGGGTTAGTCAAGGATACGCAGTATTTT.

This clone has a handful of counts. In DNA form, the CDR3 reads TGCAGTGCTACAGGGATCCACGAGCAGTACTTC. As protein: CSATGIHEQYF. The chain employs TRBV20-1 and TRBJ2-7; possible D gene TRBD1, 5 bases. This CDR3 has 11 residues. Germline-derived CDR1 and CDR2 are DFQATT and SNEGSKA (reference sequence). Trimming took 4 bases from V and 5 from J, leaving 9 bases between them.

The rearrangement links TRBV5-1 to TRBJ2-3; 8 bases are shared with TRBD2. From germline, CDR1 is SGHRS and CDR2 YFSETQ. J lost 6 bases, V lost 0 bases, and 3 bases had no gene match. The CDR3 is made up of 14 amino acids. CDR3: CASSLAGGADTQYF. For the CDR3, the DNA is TGCGCCAGCAGCTTGGCGGGGGGGGCCGATACGCAGTATTTT.

The chain recombines TRBV19 with TRBJ2-7, with 7 bases that match TRBD1. Trimming removed 8 bases from V and 2 bases from J; junction bases left unmatched: 3. Germline CDR1 reads LNHDA; CDR2 reads SQIVND (reference sequence). This CDR3 contains 12 residues. The CDR3 coding sequence is TGTGCCAGTGGGACAGATCCCTACGAGCAGTACTTC. Protein product: CASGTDPYEQYF.

This chain links TRBV15 with TRBJ2-1; 9 positions match TRBD2. Germline loops: CDR1 LNHNV, CDR2 YYDKDF (reference sequence). The CDR3 is made up of 16 amino acids. The V segment lost 1 base and the J segment 2 bases; nucleotides outside the gene matches: 3. The CDR3 nucleotides are TGTGCCACCAGCAGAGTTATAGCGGGGGCCTACAATGAGCAGTTCTTC. This codes for CATSRVIAGAYNEQFF.

The rearrangement uses TRBV10-2 and TRBJ1-6, with 9 positions matching TRBD1. Germline-derived CDR1 and CDR2 are WSHSY and SAAADI. The CDR3 is made up of 16 amino acids. V lost 5 bases and J lost 11; bases outside the gene matches: 13. CDR3 protein: CASSTPRTGDIAPLHF. Written as DNA, the CDR3 is TGCGCCAGCAGTACTCCCCGGACAGGGGATATAGCACCCCTCCACTTT.

The chain links TRBV18 to TRBJ1-2, with TRBD1 matching over 9 bases. This CDR3 spans 13 amino acids. Germline CDR1 reads KGHSH; CDR2 reads LQKENI. Trimming took 2 bases from V and 8 from J; bases not matched to a gene: 3. CDR3 in amino acids: CASSPRTGDGYTF. The CDR3 DNA reads TGTGCCAGCTCACCAAGGACAGGGGACGGCTACACCTTC.

This chain uses TRBV18 with TRBJ1-2; 8 nucleotides line up with TRBD1. Per the germline V gene, CDR1 is KGHSH and CDR2 is LQKENI. Germline trimming cut 6 bases from V and 4 bases from J; bases unmatched to any gene: 7. This CDR3 region has 14 residues. As DNA, the CDR3 is TGTGCCAGCTCCATGGGACAGGAGACCTATGGCTACACCTTC. Encoded protein: CASSMGQETYGYTF.

The V gene is TRBV19, the J gene TRBJ2-1; 11 bases agree with TRBD2. Germline CDR1 and CDR2: LNHDA and SQIVND (reference sequence). The CDR3 length is 16 residues. The V segment lost 6 bases and the J segment 14 bases; nucleotides outside the gene matches: 18. The CDR3 bases are TGTGCCAGTAGCAAAGTGGACAGCTATAAACTAGCGGGGGAGTTCTTC. As protein: CASSKVDSYKLAGEFF.

The CDR3 loop reads CAWSKGQRDEAFF. The CDR3 region has the DNA TGTGCCTGGAGTAAAGGACAGCGAGATGAAGCTTTCTTT. V usage is TRBV30 and J usage is TRBJ1-1; maybe TRBD1 (6 bases). Trimming pared 2 bases from V and 7 bases from J, leaving 14 bases between. This CDR3 contains 13 residues. Germline V gene lookup returns CDR1 GTSNPN and CDR2 SVGIG (reference sequence).

The genes are TRBV2 and TRBJ2-3, with TRBD2 matching 13 bases. CDR1 is SNHLY and CDR2 is FYNNEI in the germline V gene. With V trimmed by 2 bases and J by 5 bases, 13 bases remained unmatched. CDR3 length equals 19 residues. The chain's CDR3 is CASSEMWGLAGSGGDTQYF. The CDR3 DNA reads as TGTGCCAGCAGTGAAATGTGGGGACTAGCGGGGAGTGGGGGAGATACGCAGTATTTT.

The chain couples TRBV7-3 to TRBJ2-5; 8 bases fit TRBD2. Germline V CDR1 and CDR2: SGHTA, FQGTGA. Germline trimming cut 4 bases from V and 4 bases from J; bases unmatched to any gene: 11. The CDR3 runs 16 residues. The CDR3 sequence is CASSSRGGTSRETQYF. The CDR3 DNA follows: TGTGCCAGCAGCTCCAGAGGGGGGACTAGTAGAGAGACCCAGTACTTC. Together with reference TRBV7-3 and TRBJ2-5, the CDR3 gives the full variable domain: GAGVSQTPSNKVTEKGKYVELRCDPISGHTALYWYRQSLGQGPEFLIYFQGTGAADDSGLPNDRFFAVRPEGSVSTLKIQRTERGDSAVYLCASSSRGGTSRETQYFGPGTRLLVL.

The V call is TRBV7-9, the J call TRBJ1-2, with 7 bases lining up with TRBD1. Trimming removed 5 bases from V and 4 bases from J; junction bases left unmatched: 10. This CDR3 comprises 15 residues. The V gene's germline CDR1 is SEHNR and CDR2 FQNEAQ (reference sequence). The CDR3 protein is CASSDRPGQIYGYTF. DNA of the CDR3: TGTGCCAGCAGCGACAGACCGGGACAGATCTATGGCTACACCTTC.

The rearrangement links TRBV5-1 to TRBJ2-1, with D tentatively TRBD1 (5 bases). CDR3 length: 16 amino acids. V was trimmed by 4 bases and J by 4 bases, leaving 18 bases between them. The germline CDR1 and CDR2 sequences are SGHRS and YFSETQ. Written as DNA, the CDR3 is TGCGCCAGCAGCGTTGACAGCCTTGTTCTTTACAATGAGCAGTTCTTC. This gives the protein CASSVDSLVLYNEQFF.

This clone was seen only once. The chain couples TRBV30 to TRBJ1-4, with 8 positions matching TRBD1. The germline V gene encodes CDR1 GTSNPN and CDR2 SVGIG (reference sequence). With 0 bases clipped from V and 8 bases from J, the junction kept 8 bases outside the gene matches. CDR3 length equals 15 residues. CDR3: CAWSVSRGLGEKLFF. The CDR3 DNA reads TGTGCCTGGAGTGTATCCAGGGGGCTGGGGGAAAAACTGTTTTTT. The full variable domain, its missing parts supplied by reference TRBV30 and TRBJ1-4, is SQTIHQWPATLVQPVGSPLSLECTVEGTSNPNLYWYRQAAGRGLQLLFYSVGIGQISSEVPQNLSASRPQDRQFILSSKKLLLSDSGFYLCAWSVSRGLGEKLFFGSGTQLSVL.

The chain combines TRBV6-5 with TRBJ1-6; TRBD1 matches 9 bases. V lost 6 bases, J lost 7 bases, and 4 bases stayed unmatched. The V gene's germline CDR1 is MNHEY and CDR2 SVGAGI. The CDR3 length is 14 residues. As DNA, the CDR3 is TGTGCCAGCAGAAGGGGACAGGGAAATTCACCCCTCCACTTT. It codes for CASRRGQGNSPLHF.

This chain connects TRBV10-3 to TRBJ2-7; 11 bases are shared with TRBD1. Trimming removed 3 bases from V and 5 bases from J; junction bases left unmatched: 6. CDR1 ENHRY and CDR2 SYGVKD come from the germline V gene. The CDR3 spans 15 residues. CDR3 nucleotide sequence: TGTGCCATCAGTGATCTAGGGACAGGGGGACACGAGCAGTACTTC. Its protein product is CAISDLGTGGHEQYF.

This clone was counted a few times. The chain links TRBV7-6 to TRBJ2-1, with D unresolved. The CDR3 sequence is 14 residues long. Deletions cut 1 base from V and 6 bases from J, with 10 bases between. The germline V gene has CDR1 SGHVS and CDR2 FNYEAQ. CDR3 in amino acids: CASSLVLSLNEQFF. The CDR3 DNA sequence: TGTGCCAGCAGCTTAGTTTTGTCCCTCAATGAGCAGTTCTTC.

CDR3 residues: CASSVGGAYTEAFF. CDR3 sequence (DNA): TGTGCCAGCAGTGTAGGGGGCGCCTACACTGAAGCTTTCTTT. The chain employs TRBV25-1 and TRBJ1-1; 7 bases line up with TRBD1. From germline, CDR1 is MGHDK and CDR2 SYGVNS. The CDR3 covers 14 residues. Losses at the gene ends were 4 bases for V and 3 bases for J; bases not matched to a gene: 5. The whole variable domain, remainder taken from reference TRBV25-1 and TRBJ1-1, is EADIYQTPRYLVIGTGKKITLECSQTMGHDKMYWYQQDPGMELHLIHYSYGVNSTEKGDLSSESTVSRIRTEHFPLTLESARPSHTSQYLCASSVGGAYTEAFFGQGTRLTVV.

The V gene is TRBV11-2, the J gene TRBJ1-4, with D possibly matching TRBD1 (6 bases). The V and J ends lost 0 bases and 8 bases respectively, with 19 bases between them. Germline lookup yields CDR1 SGHAT and CDR2 FQNNGV. The CDR3 is 17 amino acids. The DNA of the CDR3 is TGTGCCAGCAGCTTAGATGGGGTAGGGGGACCATGGGAAAAACTGTTTTTT. Its translation: CASSLDGVGGPWEKLFF.

This clone was observed once. CDR3 sequence: CASSLQGVGANVLTF. CDR3 coding DNA: TGTGCCAGCAGTCTACAGGGGGTGGGGGCCAACGTCCTGACTTTC. The gene calls are TRBV6-5 and TRBJ2-6; 8 nucleotides agree with TRBD1. V dropped 5 bases and J dropped 4; count of bases not matched to a gene: 4. Germline assignment: CDR1 MNHEY and CDR2 SVGAGI. The CDR3 length is 15 residues.

V and J are TRBV2 and TRBJ1-2, with a tentative D call TRBD1 (5 bases). The CDR3 has 14 residues. The germline V gene has CDR1 SNHLY and CDR2 FYNNEI. Between the trimmed V and J ends, which lost 3 bases and 5 bases, there was a span of 13 bases. CDR3: CASSERGNRYGYTF. The CDR3 DNA reads as TGTGCCAGCAGTGAGCGGGGGAATCGGTATGGCTACACCTTC.

This chain connects TRBV6-5 to TRBJ1-5, with a possible D match to TRBD1 (6 bases). Germline V CDR1 and CDR2: MNHEY, SVGAGI. The ends were cut back, 6 bases at V and 6 bases at J, with 15 bases in the middle. This CDR3 spans 14 amino acids. The CDR3 loop reads CASRTGGWGQPQHF. The CDR3, as DNA: TGTGCCAGCAGGACTGGGGGCTGGGGTCAGCCCCAGCATTTT.